The clone carrying this T cell receptor beta chain has a count of ten or more. These data come from a study of T-cell reconstitution after alpha-beta-depleted transplantation in children. A library of TCRbeta sequences, prepared with unique molecular identifiers, was generated. TCRdb ran MiXCR on the PCR reads and lists one entry per CDR3 protein. The data contain 600,000 to 700,000 distinct CDR3 sequences, 15% to 20% of them singletons. The CDR3 is 14 amino acids. CDR1 is MNHEY and CDR2 is SVGAGI in the germline V gene. Between the trimmed V and J ends, which lost 0 bases and 6 bases, there was a span of 9 bases.

The sequences come from PBMCs from the stem cell graft donor, collected from the stem cell graft. The chain is built from TRBV6-5 and TRBJ2-1; D gene ambiguous. This clonotype was obtained from a human donor who donated a stem cell graft to a child with acute myeloid leukemia. In DNA form, the CDR3 reads TGTGCCAGCAGTTACTCGGGGTTTCGCAATGAGCAGTTCTTC. Its translation is CASSYSGFRNEQFF.